This T cell receptor beta chain is drawn from a study of OX40 agonist ivuxolimab in advanced cancers. Whole-study results and caveats: The expanded peripheral T cells' antigen specificity was not determined.

TCRdb's table, derived via immunoSEQ multiplex PCR, lists solely in-frame clones and lacks some. The sample lists roughly 34,000 clones, more than 80% occurring once. The length of the CDR3 is 18 residues. The V gene's germline CDR1 is MDHEN and CDR2 SYDVKM. V was pared by 5 bases and J by 2 bases, with 14 bases of the junction left unmatched. The sample holds a few counts of this clone. Its cognate antigen is unknown. The sequence was collected from an adult with an advanced solid tumor such as melanoma, head and neck, liver or kidney cancer. This sequence joins TRBV28 and TRBJ1-1; 10 nucleotides agree with TRBD1. Sample: CD4+ or CD8+ T cells sorted from blood, taken in a trial of the OX40 agonist ivuxolimab. In DNA form, the CDR3 reads TGTGCCAGCAGTCCCCCCCCCGGGACAGGGGACTTTAACACTGAAGCTTTCTTT. Translating gives CASSPPPGTGDFNTEAFF.